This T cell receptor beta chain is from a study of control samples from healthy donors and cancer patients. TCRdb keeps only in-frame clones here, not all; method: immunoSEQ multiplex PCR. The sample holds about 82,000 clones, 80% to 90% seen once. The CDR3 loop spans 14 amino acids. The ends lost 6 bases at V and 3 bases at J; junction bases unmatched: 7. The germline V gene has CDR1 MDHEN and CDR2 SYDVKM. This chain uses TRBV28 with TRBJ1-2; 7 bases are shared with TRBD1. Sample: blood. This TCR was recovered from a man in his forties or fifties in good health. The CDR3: CASRNQGGDYGYTF. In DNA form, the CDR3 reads TGTGCCAGCAGGAATCAGGGGGGAGACTATGGCTACACCTTC.